The source of this TCR beta chain is a study of CD8 T cells in Susac syndrome. Deletions cut 7 bases from V and 2 bases from J, with 15 bases between. The CDR3 is made up of 15 amino acids. Per the germline V gene, CDR1 is LNHNV and CDR2 is YYDKDF (reference sequence). RNA in amounts of roughly 0.45 to 1 ug was reverse transcribed with random hexamers. Using its own MiXCR run on the immunoSEQ multiplex PCR reads, TCRdb lists one record per CDR3 protein. The sample lists around 170,000 distinct CDR3 sequences, roughly 95% occurring once. The clonotype comes from a human donor with Susac syndrome. V is TRBV15 and J is TRBJ1-5, with a weak D call TRBD1 (5 bases). Sequencing input: CD4+ T cells from PBMCs. The CDR3 sequence is CATKRGRVGNQPQHF. The CDR3 nucleotides read TGTGCCACCAAAAGGGGCAGGGTGGGCAATCAGCCCCAGCATTTT.